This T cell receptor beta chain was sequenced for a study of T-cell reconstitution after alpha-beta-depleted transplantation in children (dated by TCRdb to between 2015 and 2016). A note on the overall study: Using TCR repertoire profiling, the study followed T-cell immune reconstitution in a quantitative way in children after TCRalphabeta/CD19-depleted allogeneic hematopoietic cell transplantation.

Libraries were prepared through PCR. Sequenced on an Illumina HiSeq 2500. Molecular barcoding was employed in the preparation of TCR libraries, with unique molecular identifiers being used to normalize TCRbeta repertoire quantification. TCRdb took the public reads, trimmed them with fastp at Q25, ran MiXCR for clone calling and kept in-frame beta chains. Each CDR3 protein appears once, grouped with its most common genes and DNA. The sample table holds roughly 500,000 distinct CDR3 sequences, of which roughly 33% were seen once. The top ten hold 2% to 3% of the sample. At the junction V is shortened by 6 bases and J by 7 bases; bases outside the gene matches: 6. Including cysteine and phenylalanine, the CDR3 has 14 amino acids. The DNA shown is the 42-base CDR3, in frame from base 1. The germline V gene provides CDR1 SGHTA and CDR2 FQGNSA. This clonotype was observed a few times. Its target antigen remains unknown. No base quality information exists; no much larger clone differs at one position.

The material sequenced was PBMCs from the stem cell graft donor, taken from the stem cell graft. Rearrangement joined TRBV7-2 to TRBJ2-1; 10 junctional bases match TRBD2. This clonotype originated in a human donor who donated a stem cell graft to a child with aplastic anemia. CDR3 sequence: CASRASGSPNEQFF. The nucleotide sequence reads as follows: TGTGCCAGCAGAGCTAGCGGGAGTCCAAATGAGCAGTTCTTC.